The TCR beta chain described here comes from a study of blood T cell repertoires in COVID-19. Study overall: Sites in the United States, Italy and Spain provided acute and convalescent COVID-19 samples. PBMCs, B-cell-depleted T cells, or T cells were the source of the cDNA or gDNA that made up the material.

Profiled with immunoSEQ multiplex PCR; TCRdb holds only in-frame clones, not every one. The sample yields under 350,000 clones, roughly 80% seen once. V lost 4 bases and J lost 3; bases outside the gene matches: 6. Per the germline V gene, CDR1 is LGHNA and CDR2 is YNFKEQ. The CDR3 length is 14 residues. Material: peripheral blood. This TCR was sampled from a man aged 60 to 75 who had recovered from COVID-19. V is TRBV4-2 and J is TRBJ2-7, with 7 nucleotides matching TRBD1. CDR3 region: CASSPDRSYYEQYF. The DNA for the CDR3 is TGTGCCAGCAGCCCGGACAGGTCGTACTACGAGCAGTACTTC.